Each of the 31 T cell receptor beta chains below was sequenced from the same sample in a study of blood T cells in healthy people across ages. PCR was performed a second time for roughly 7 to 11 cycles using a sample-barcoded 5' primer and a J-beta primer mix. Using its own MiXCR run on the 5' RACE reads, TCRdb lists one record per CDR3 protein. The sample comprises some 760,000 distinct CDR3 sequences, around a quarter of which are singletons, and around 9.2% rests with the top ten. The sample was also linked to a second study, of T cells of mothers and their children.

Sequenced sample: blood. The receptors originated from a boy younger than 18 in good health.

The J gene is TRBJ2-7, the V gene TRBV6-2 or TRBV6-3; TRBD2 aligns across 10 bases. The CDR3 is 17 amino acids. Germline-derived CDR1 and CDR2 are MNHEY and SVGEGT. V trimming: 0 bases; J trimming: 3 bases; junction bases outside the gene matches: 8. This chain's CDR3 is CASSYSISLAGDYEQYV. CDR3 nucleotides: TGTGCCAGCAGTTACTCGATTTCGCTAGCGGGAGACTACGAGCAGTACGTC.

The table lists this clonotype with a few counts. An end of the junction differs from the germline gene, which may be a read error. The V gene is TRBV2, the J gene TRBJ2-5; TRBD1 or TRBD2 may be the D gene (5 bases each). The J call is doubtful: the DNA matches TRBJ2-7 better. The CDR3 has 12 amino acids. Germline V CDR1 and CDR2: SNHLY, FYNNEI. The CDR3 DNA is TGTGCCGGCAGCCGGGACGACTACGAGCAGTACTTC. Translation gives CAGSRDDYEQYF.

V usage is TRBV7-8 and J usage is TRBJ1-3, with unresolved D. Between the trimmed V and J ends, which lost 2 bases and 4 bases, there was a span of 15 bases. Germline V gene lookup returns CDR1 SGHVS and CDR2 FQNEAQ. The CDR3 totals 16 residues. CDR3 sequence (DNA): TGTGCCAGCAGCTTAAGGCCGGGAAGGTCCGGAAACACCATATATTTT. The encoded protein is CASSLRPGRSGNTIYF.

This clonotype was seen more than once but under ten times. In DNA form, the CDR3 reads TGTGCCAGCAGGACCCGCCGACTAGCGGGGGGAAACACCGGGGAGCTGTTTTTT. The encoded protein is CASRTRRLAGGNTGELFF. The rearrangement uses TRBV2 and TRBJ2-2; TRBD2 agrees at 13 bases. Per the germline V gene, CDR1 is SNHLY and CDR2 is FYNNEI. V lost 6 bases, J lost 2 bases, and 9 bases stayed unmatched. The CDR3 is 18 residues long.

CDR3 protein: CASSFGRGPNYGYTF. As DNA, the CDR3 is TGTGCCAGCAGCTTTGGCCGGGGCCCCAACTATGGCTACACCTTC. The chain uses TRBV13 and TRBJ1-2; maybe TRBD1 (5 bases). Germline loops: CDR1 PRHDT, CDR2 FYEKMQ (reference sequence). Trimming pared 3 bases from V and 2 bases from J, leaving 13 bases between. CDR3 length: 15 residues.

The V and J genes are TRBV24-1 and TRBJ2-1, with D possibly TRBD2 on 6 matching bases. In germline, CDR1 is KGHDR, CDR2 SFDVKD. V shed 6 bases and J shed 0 bases, with 11 bases lying between them. The CDR3 extends over 15 amino acids. CDR3 sequence reads: CATSSTRDSYNEQFF. In nucleotides, the CDR3 is TGTGCCACCAGTTCGACTAGAGACTCCTACAATGAGCAGTTCTTC.

The gene calls are TRBV14 and TRBJ2-5; D is uncertain. This CDR3 has 14 amino acids. Deletions cut 6 bases from V and 2 bases from J, with 13 bases between. Looked up from germline, CDR1 is SGHDN and CDR2 is FVKESK. The CDR3: CASRPKTTQETQYF. The CDR3 DNA sequence: TGTGCCAGCAGGCCCAAGACAACACAAGAGACCCAGTACTTC.

Written as DNA, the CDR3 is TGTGCCAGCAGCTTACCTAGCGGGAGGGCCTTAACCCACGAGCAGTACTTC. Its protein product is CASSLPSGRALTHEQYF. The chain recombines TRBV7-9 with TRBJ2-5; 12 bases fit TRBD2. TRBJ2-7 matches the DNA end more closely, so the J call is doubtful. Germline assignment: CDR1 SEHNR and CDR2 FQNEAQ (reference sequence). This CDR3 contains 17 residues.

The V call is TRBV19, the J call TRBJ2-7; the D is unclear. V gave up 5 bases and J gave up 5 bases, with 13 bases separating them. Germline V lookup: CDR1 LNHDA, CDR2 SQIVND (reference sequence). The CDR3 runs 13 residues. The CDR3 coding sequence is TGTGCCAGTAGTTCCGGGCCGACCGACGAGCAGTACTTC. Encoded protein: CASSSGPTDEQYF. Complete variable domain (other parts from reference TRBV19 and TRBJ2-7): DGGITQSPKYLFRKEGQNVTLSCEQNLNHDAMYWYRQDPGQGLRLIYYSQIVNDFQKGDIAEGYSVSREKKESFPLTVTSAQKNPTAFYLCASSSGPTDEQYFGPGTRLTVT.

Only a few counts were recorded for this clonotype. The CDR3 coding sequence is TGTGCCAGCAGCTCCCGAGGGGACCTTCCCTACGAGCAGTACTTC. Encoded protein: CASSSRGDLPYEQYF. This chain connects TRBV7-9 to TRBJ2-7; D tentatively reads TRBD1 or TRBD2 (5 bases each). Germline loops: CDR1 SEHNR, CDR2 FQNEAQ (reference sequence). Trimming removed 4 bases at V and 2 bases at J, with 15 bases between. CDR3 length: 15 amino acids.

V is TRBV12-5 and J is TRBJ2-5; TRBD1 is a possible D gene (5 bases). This CDR3 has 15 amino acids. V lost 6 bases, J lost 1 base, and 15 bases lay in between. Germline assignment: CDR1 LGHNT and CDR2 FRNRAP. In nucleotides, the CDR3 is TGTGCTAGTGGACCGGAAAGGGGAAGCCAAGAGACCCAGTACTTC. Translation: CASGPERGSQETQYF.

For the CDR3, the DNA is TGCAGGCCAGAGGAGCGGGGTTACAATGAGCAGTTCTTC. It specifies CRPEERGYNEQFF. The chain uses TRBV20-1 and TRBJ2-1, with 7 positions matching TRBD2. Looked up from germline, CDR1 is DFQATT and CDR2 is SNEGSKA (reference sequence). There are 13 residues in the CDR3.

This clonotype turned up a few times. This chain uses TRBV4-3 with TRBJ2-7, with a tentative D call TRBD1 (5 bases). V lost 0 bases and J lost 3, with 15 bases in between. The CDR3 is 16 residues long. Germline lookup yields CDR1 LGHNA and CDR2 YSLEER. CDR3 region: CASSQDRAGSLYEQYF. In DNA, the CDR3 is TGCGCCAGCAGCCAAGATCGGGCAGGGTCCCTCTACGAGCAGTACTTC.

The gene calls are TRBV10-2 and TRBJ2-7; D may be TRBD1 or TRBD2 (5 bases each). CDR3 size: 12 residues. Germline V gives CDR1 WSHSY, CDR2 SAAADI. V shed 6 bases and J shed 9 bases, with 15 bases lying between them. DNA for the CDR3: TGCGCCAGCAGGGGGCCGACGAGGGCGCAGTACTTC. Its protein product is CASRGPTRAQYF.

This clonotype has a handful of counts. The V gene is TRBV7-8, the J gene TRBJ2-7; D ambiguous. This CDR3 is 14 amino acids long. V was cut by 2 bases and J by 0 bases, with 8 bases left in between. Germline V gene data show CDR1 as SGHVS and CDR2 as FQNEAQ. The CDR3 DNA reads as TGTGCCAGCAGCTTAATTCTGCACTCCTACGAGCAGTACTTC. This gives the protein CASSLILHSYEQYF.

This clonotype was seen only a few times. A junction boundary mismatches the germline segment, possibly from a read error. CDR3: CASSYSTSWTGNSPLHF. The CDR3 coding sequence is TGTGCCAGTAGTTACTCGACCTCTTGGACAGGGAATTCACCCCTCCACTTT. V gene TRBV6-6 combines with J gene TRBJ1-6; 8 bases map to TRBD1. The CDR3 is made up of 17 amino acids. CDR1 is MNHNY, CDR2 SVGAGI, per germline (reference sequence).

The V and J genes are TRBV6-2 or TRBV6-3 and TRBJ2-7, with D maybe TRBD2 (5 bases). The closer fit of TRBJ2-5 to the DNA end suggests the J call may be wrong. This CDR3 region has 14 residues. Germline CDR1 reads MNHEY; CDR2 reads SVGEGT. The CDR3 nucleotides are TGTGCCAGCAGTCGACATCAGCGGCAAGAGACCCAGTACTTC. Protein sequence: CASSRHQRQETQYF.

This clonotype was counted only a few times. This chain links TRBV7-3 with TRBJ2-2; 10 nucleotides align to TRBD2. Trimming took 3 bases from V and 4 from J; bases not matched to a gene: 11. The CDR3 consists of 18 residues. CDR1 is SGHTA and CDR2 is FQGTGA in the germline V gene. The CDR3 coding sequence is TGTGCCAGCAGCTTTCACAGCGGGGGGGCCGCGGGCACCGGGGAGCTGTTTTTT. Protein sequence: CASSFHSGGAAGTGELFF.

This clonotype turned up a few times. The DNA for the CDR3 is TGTGCCACCAGTGATTTGCCCGGGGGGGAGACCCAGTACTTC. Translation gives CATSDLPGGETQYF. The J gene is TRBJ2-5, the V gene TRBV24-1, with TRBD2 matching 7 bases. Losses at the gene ends were 0 bases for V and 5 bases for J; bases not matched to a gene: 2. CDR1 KGHDR and CDR2 SFDVKD come from the germline V gene. The CDR3 length is 14 residues.

The chain employs TRBV15 and TRBJ1-2; TRBD1 aligns across 7 bases. Germline-derived CDR1 and CDR2 are LNHNV and YYDKDF (reference sequence). J gave up 7 bases and V 0 bases, and 5 bases lay outside the gene matches. The CDR3 totals 14 residues. CDR3 in amino acids: CATSRDWDSPGYTF. For the CDR3, the DNA is TGTGCCACCAGCAGAGATTGGGACAGCCCTGGCTACACCTTC.

This clonotype has more than one count but fewer than ten. This rearrangement joins TRBV28 to TRBJ2-5, with 12 bases aligning to TRBD1. There are 14 residues in the CDR3. The V gene's germline CDR1 is MDHEN and CDR2 SYDVKM. The junction had 7 bases not matched to a gene; V was cut back by 9 bases and J by 5 bases. The CDR3 DNA is TGTGCCAGTGCCGGGACAGGGGGCAGGGAGACCCAGTACTTC. Its translation: CASAGTGGRETQYF.

The rearrangement uses TRBV29-1 and TRBJ2-5; D unresolved. The V end lost 5 bases, the J end lost 5 bases, and 9 bases lay between the germline ends. CDR1 SQVTM and CDR2 ANQGSEA come from the germline V gene. The CDR3 runs to 11 residues. CDR3 region: CSVLGGETQYF. The CDR3, as DNA: TGCAGCGTTTTGGGTGGGGAGACCCAGTACTTC. The full variable domain, in which reference TRBV29-1 and TRBJ2-5 provide the parts outside the CDR3, is SAVISQKPSRDICQRGTSLTIQCQVDSQVTMMFWYRQQPGQSLTLIATANQGSEATYESGFVIDKFPISRPNLTFSTLTVSNMSPEDSSIYLCSVLGGETQYFGPGTRLLVL.

V is TRBV3-1 and J is TRBJ2-3, with D hard to call. V lost 5 bases and J 9 bases, leaving 9 bases between the germline ends. Germline V gene lookup returns CDR1 LGHDT and CDR2 YNNKEL (reference sequence). The CDR3 runs to 11 residues. CDR3 sequence (DNA): TGTGCCAGCAGCGCCTTGGGAACGCAGTATTTT. Protein product: CASSALGTQYF.

The chain is built from TRBV3-1 and TRBJ2-5; 8 bases agree with TRBD2. The J call may be mistaken, given a closer DNA end match to TRBJ2-1. Germline V gene data show CDR1 as LGHDT and CDR2 as YNNKEL (reference sequence). The CDR3 totals 14 residues. CDR3 DNA sequence: TGTGCCAGCAGCCAACGCGGGGGGCAGGCTGAGCAGTTCTTC. Translating gives CASSQRGGQAEQFF.

The chain links TRBV12-3 or TRBV12-4 to TRBJ2-3; D not certain. The CDR3 consists of 14 residues. Trimming stripped 5 bases from V and 1 base from J, with 10 bases between. The CDR3 DNA follows: TGTGCCAGCAGTCCCGAACCACGCACAGATACGCAGTATTTT. Protein sequence: CASSPEPRTDTQYF.

J is TRBJ2-1 and V is TRBV2; the match to TRBD2 covers 9 bases. The CDR3 is 15 amino acids. V gave up 6 bases and J gave up 9 bases; unmatched junction bases: 12. Germline CDR1 is SNHLY and CDR2 is FYNNEI. CDR3 loop: CASSESLAGPGEQFF. The DNA of the CDR3 is TGTGCCAGCAGCGAATCCCTAGCGGGACCCGGTGAGCAGTTCTTC.

V gene TRBV7-2 combines with J gene TRBJ2-5; TRBD2 matches 8 bases. The CDR3 consists of 14 residues. Germline V CDR1 and CDR2: SGHTA, FQGNSA. With V trimmed by 4 bases and J by 7 bases, 8 bases remained unmatched. This CDR3 reads CASSSGLAKGTQYF. CDR3 in DNA: TGTGCCAGCAGCTCTGGACTAGCCAAGGGGACCCAGTACTTC.

The CDR3 here is CSARDPMGETQYF. In DNA, the CDR3 is TGCAGTGCTAGAGACCCCATGGGGGAGACCCAGTACTTC. The V and J genes are TRBV20-1 and TRBJ2-5, with D unclear. The germline V and J ends were trimmed by 0 bases and 5 bases, with 10 bases remaining between them. Germline CDR1 and CDR2: DFQATT and SNEGSKA (reference sequence). CDR3 size: 13 residues.

In this sample, this clonotype turned up a few times. The rearrangement links TRBV24-1 to TRBJ1-1; D not certain. This CDR3 spans 13 amino acids. V was clipped by 7 bases and J by 1 base, with 9 bases between them. Germline V gene lookup returns CDR1 KGHDR and CDR2 SFDVKD. The CDR3, as DNA: TGTGCCACCAGAAGGTCAGGGAACACTGAAGCTTTCTTT. Protein: CATRRSGNTEAFF.

DNA of the CDR3: TGTGCCAGCAGCACCCGGACGGGCTCCACTGGCGATACGCAGTATTTT. Its protein is CASSTRTGSTGDTQYF. This sequence joins TRBV7-9 and TRBJ2-3; D gene unclear. CDR1 is SEHNR and CDR2 is FQNEAQ in the germline V gene (reference sequence). Trimming left V 5 bases short and J 6 bases short, with 21 bases between. There are 16 residues in the CDR3.

This clonotype was observed a few times. CDR3 coding DNA: TGTGCCAGCCAAGGGGAAACTTTAACTAATGAAAAACTGTTTTTT. Encoded protein: CASQGETLTNEKLFF. The chain has TRBV7-9 and TRBJ1-4, with a possible D match to TRBD1 (5 bases). The germline CDR1 and CDR2 sequences are SEHNR and FQNEAQ (reference sequence). The V gene lost 8 bases and the J gene lost 1 base, with 14 bases spanning the gap. CDR3 length: 15 amino acids.